This TCR beta chain originates from a study of OX40 agonist ivuxolimab in advanced cancers. Some background on the complete study: Ivuxolimab was a fully human IgG2 agonistic monoclonal antibody targeting the costimulatory receptor OX40 (CD134). Intravenous ivuxolimab was administered to patients every 2 weeks at six dose levels: 0.01, 0.1, 0.3, 1.5, 3 and 10 mg/kg. Of the roughly 51 dose-escalation patients, hepatocellular carcinoma was present in 19, melanoma in some 15, renal cell carcinoma in 9 and head and neck cancer in 9. In the dose-escalation cohort, more than 80% of patients were male, and the mean age was 60 years with a range of about 23 to 79. Patients were allowed to have had prior anti-PD-1, anti-PD-L1 or anti-CTLA-4 therapy, and 40% of the dose-escalation patients had previously received checkpoint inhibitors. Partial responses occurred in three dose-escalation patients: two with cutaneous melanoma and one with hepatocellular carcinoma. The purpose of peripheral TCRbeta sequencing was to test whether ivuxolimab changed TCR sequence diversity and led to clonal T-cell expansion. The paper reports the monotherapy dose-escalation portion (N of about 54 patients) of the phase I ivuxolimab trial.

The trial excluded patients who had a history of autoimmune disease or who were on systemic immunosuppression. Peripheral blood for TCR sequencing was collected from all dose cohorts at baseline, on cycle 4 day 1, and on cycle 7 day 1. Samples were obtained from an open-label, multicenter, first-in-human phase I dose-escalation trial of ivuxolimab. Adults with locally advanced or metastatic head and neck squamous cell, hepatocellular, melanoma or renal cell carcinoma were enrolled in the trial. Before TCR sequencing, CD4+ and CD8+ T cells were separately sorted from peripheral blood. What the study reported, not specific to this receptor: Low levels of normalized T-cell clonal expansion were also seen in some nonresponding patients. The antigen specificity of the peripheral T cells that underwent clonal expansion was not determined. After ivuxolimab, more expanded clones were found on average in CD8+ T cells than in CD4+ T cells. At doses from 0.1 to 3.0 mg/kg, clonal expansion was seen in both CD4+ and CD8+ blood T cells between baseline and week 6. In the 0.1-3.0 mg/kg groups, partial responders were among the patients with the lowest normalized peripheral clonal expansion, particularly in CD8+ T cells.

For sequencing of the TCRbeta CDR3 region, genomic DNA was extracted from the sorted cells. The immunoSEQ Assay was used to sequence the TCRbeta CDR3 regions. The table comes from immuneACCESS by way of TCRdb, which keeps in-frame sequences with V and J called. Part of the clones is missing from these tables; in studies checked, under half for an unresolved V gene and the rest for unknown reasons. The sample yields some 50,000 clones; nearly 90% were counted once. The leading ten clones occupy around 0.64% of the sample. A remark on this clone: Its antigen specificity is not known. Base qualities are not at hand, and no much larger clone is one base apart.

The source material was CD4+ or CD8+ T cells sorted from blood, sampled in a trial of the OX40 agonist ivuxolimab. The source is an adult with an advanced solid tumor such as melanoma, head and neck, liver or kidney cancer.

The nucleotide sequence is TGTGCCACGAGGGCAGGGGGCGTCGATACGCAGTATTTT. This is translated as CATRAGGVDTQYF. In this chain, TRBV10-3 is recombined with TRBJ2-3; TRBD1 matches 8 bases in the middle. After removal of 10 bases from V and 6 bases from J, the junction retains 9 bases not matched to a gene. Including the terminal cysteine and phenylalanine, the CDR3 comprises 13 residues. Here the CDR3 DNA is all that survives: 39 bases in frame from base 1. CDR1 and CDR2 are drawn from the germline V gene: ENHRY, SYGVKD.